One and the same sample provided the 30 T cell receptor beta chains below, sequenced in a study of blood T cells in healthy people across ages. Together with a sample-barcoded 5' primer, a J-beta primer mix was included in a second PCR lasting roughly 6 to 12 cycles. TCRdb reprocessed the 5' RACE reads via MiXCR and lists one record per CDR3 protein. The table has roughly 900,000 distinct CDR3 sequences, more than 25% seen once. Sequences were obtained from blood. These receptors all stem from a woman aged 80 or over in good health.

V is TRBV5-5 and J is TRBJ2-4; D is unresolved. With the DNA end fitting TRBJ2-7 better, the J assignment may be wrong. Germline assignment: CDR1 SGHKS and CDR2 YYEKEE (reference sequence). CDR3 length: 14 amino acids. The CDR3 DNA sequence: TGTGCCAGCAGCTTTAGTACAGTCTCCTACGAGCAGTACTTC. This codes for CASSFSTVSYEQYF.

This clonotype has more than one count but fewer than ten. The rearrangement joins TRBV20-1 to TRBJ1-1; the D is unclear. With 3 bases removed from V and 3 bases from J, the gap between germline ends came to 14 bases. Germline V gene data show CDR1 as DFQATT and CDR2 as SNEGSKA (reference sequence). There are 14 residues in the CDR3. The DNA of the CDR3 is TGCAGTGCTAGGGCCCCTGGGTTGGACACTGAAGCTTTCTTT. This codes for CSARAPGLDTEAFF.

The J gene is TRBJ1-5, the V gene TRBV12-3 or TRBV12-4, with D hard to call. The CDR3 is 12 residues long. Trimming removed 1 base at V and 9 bases at J, with 7 bases between. CDR3: CASSLEMVPQHF. CDR3 sequence (DNA): TGTGCCAGCAGTTTAGAAATGGTGCCCCAGCATTTT.

There are many counts of this clonotype. The chain couples TRBV10-3 to TRBJ2-3; 7 bases are a match to TRBD1. Germline-derived CDR1 and CDR2 are ENHRY and SYGVKD. The V gene end was trimmed by 2 bases and the J gene end by 2 bases; junction bases not matched to a gene: 4. The CDR3 sequence is 15 residues long. DNA for the CDR3: TGTGCCATCAGTGAGACAGGGGAGCCCACAGATACGCAGTATTTT. It encodes CAISETGEPTDTQYF.

The V call is TRBV20-1, the J call TRBJ2-3; perhaps D is TRBD1 or TRBD2 (5 bases each). CDR1 DFQATT and CDR2 SNEGSKA come from the germline V gene (reference sequence). The CDR3 spans 14 residues. Trimming left V 6 bases short and J 5 bases short, with 18 bases between. The DNA of the CDR3 is TGCAGTGCGGAGACCGGGACCGGAAGAGATACGCAGTATTTT. Protein product: CSAETGTGRDTQYF.

In its sample, this clonotype was seen a few times. The rearrangement uses TRBV6-5 and TRBJ2-6, with 12 bases lining up with TRBD1. The CDR3 is 18 amino acids. In germline, CDR1 is MNHEY, CDR2 SVGAGI. The ends lost 5 bases at V and 2 bases at J; junction bases unmatched: 7. DNA of the CDR3: TGTGCCAGCAGTACTTTTGGGACAGGGGGCACTGGGGCCAACGTCCTGACTTTC. It translates to CASSTFGTGGTGANVLTF.

This clonotype was seen at least ten times. The chain joins TRBV11-2 to TRBJ2-4, with 10 bases matching TRBD1. The J segment lost 8 bases and the V segment lost 5 bases, leaving 3 bases of the junction unmatched. The CDR3 runs to 13 residues. Germline V gene data show CDR1 as SGHAT and CDR2 as FQNNGV. The CDR3 DNA reads as TGTGCCAGCAGCCGAGGGACAGGGGACATTCAGTACTTC. Encoded protein: CASSRGTGDIQYF.

This clonotype was observed at least ten times. CDR3 bases: TGTGCCAGCAGTTTGGAGGTACCTGGGGCCAACGTCCTGACTTTC. Translating gives CASSLEVPGANVLTF. This chain uses TRBV12-3 or TRBV12-4 with TRBJ2-6; TRBD2 is a possible D gene (5 bases). V was trimmed by 3 bases and J by 2 bases, leaving 8 bases between them. CDR3 size: 15 residues.

This clonotype was seen only a few times. The DNA of the CDR3 is TGTGCCAGCAGTTCCCGAGGACTAGCGGGGGGGCAGGGCACAGATACGCAGTATTTT. Translated, it gives CASSSRGLAGGQGTDTQYF. The chain has TRBV6-5 and TRBJ2-3, with 15 bases that match TRBD2. Germline CDR1 MNHEY, CDR2 SVGAGI. The V gene end was trimmed by 4 bases and the J gene end by 1 base; junction bases not matched to a gene: 9. The CDR3 contains 19 residues.

This chain links TRBV20-1 with TRBJ2-7; no clear D gene. Near its end, the DNA agrees better with TRBJ2-4, so the J call may be wrong. Germline assignment: CDR1 DFQATT and CDR2 SNEGSKA (reference sequence). This CDR3 region has 14 residues. CDR3 loop: CSARTVGSRNIQYF. CDR3 nucleotides: TGCAGTGCTAGAACGGTGGGCAGTCGAAACATTCAGTACTTC.

On this clonotype itself: Possible read error: a much larger clone is one base away. The chain couples TRBV4-3 to TRBJ2-5; D possibly uses TRBD1 or TRBD2 (5 bases each). There are 13 residues in the CDR3. The ends were cut back, 0 bases at V and 13 bases at J, with 15 bases in the middle. Germline assignment: CDR1 LGHNA and CDR2 YSLEER. CDR3 DNA: TGCGCCAGCAGCCAAGAGGGACGAGGTCCCATGTACTTC. This codes for CASSQEGRGPMYF.

The J gene is TRBJ2-3, the V gene TRBV11-2; no firm D call. Trimming left V 5 bases short and J 4 bases short, with 16 bases between. This CDR3 has 15 residues. Germline V gene lookup returns CDR1 SGHAT and CDR2 FQNNGV. For the CDR3, the DNA is TGTGCCAGCAGCCCTCCCCTCACGTTTTCAGATACGCAGTATTTT. This gives the protein CASSPPLTFSDTQYF.

This clonotype showed up many times. This chain connects TRBV24-1 to TRBJ2-7, with 9 bases that match TRBD1. V trimming: 2 bases; J trimming: 2 bases; junction bases outside the gene matches: 3. The CDR3 spans 15 residues. Germline loops: CDR1 KGHDR, CDR2 SFDVKD. The CDR3 bases are TGTGCCACCAGTGATTCGGGACAGGGTGCCTACGAGCAGTACTTC. This encodes CATSDSGQGAYEQYF.

This clonotype was seen only a few times. V gene TRBV5-6 combines with J gene TRBJ2-2; possible D gene TRBD1, 5 bases. Deletions cut 1 base from V and 3 bases from J, with 10 bases between. In germline, CDR1 is SGHDT, CDR2 YYEEEE. The CDR3 consists of 15 residues. The CDR3 bases are TGTGCCAGCAGCTTGTATTCAGGGTACACCGGGGAGCTGTTTTTT. Its translation: CASSLYSGYTGELFF.

This clonotype was counted ten times or more. J is TRBJ2-7 and V is TRBV7-2, with TRBD2 identical over 15 bases. The CDR3 totals 17 residues. V shed 4 bases, J shed 5 bases, and the junction held 9 bases outside the gene matches. Germline V CDR1 and CDR2: SGHTA, FQGNSA. CDR3 sequence (DNA): TGTGCCAGCAGCTCCCCTGGACTAGCGGGGGGGAAAAACGAGCAGTACTTC. This sequence encodes CASSSPGLAGGKNEQYF.

On this clonotype itself: This sequence may be a read error, since a much larger clone differs from it by one base. CDR3 nucleotide sequence: TGTGCCAGCAGGGGGACAGATTCAGGGTACAATGAGCAGCTCTTC. Translating gives CASRGTDSGYNEQLF. This rearrangement joins TRBV28 to TRBJ2-1; 7 bases line up with TRBD1. The CDR3 length is 15 residues. Germline V gene sequence: CDR1 MDHEN, CDR2 SYDVKM. The full variable domain, in which reference TRBV28 and TRBJ2-1 provide the parts outside the CDR3, is DVKVTQSSRYLVKRTGEKVFLECVQDMDHENMFWYRQDPGLGLRLIYFSYDVKMKEKGDIPEGYSVSREKKERFSLILESASTNQTSMYLCASRGTDSGYNEQLFGPGTRLTVL.

This clonotype was seen many times. This chain joins TRBV12-3 or TRBV12-4 and TRBJ2-6, with unresolved D. Trimming removed 6 bases at V and 0 bases at J, with 6 bases between. The CDR3 is 14 residues long. In DNA form, the CDR3 reads TGTGCCAGCAGCAAAAACTCTGGGGCCAACGTCCTGACTTTC. Translated: CASSKNSGANVLTF.

On this clonotype itself: A much larger clonotype is one base distant, so this may be a read error. CDR3 nucleotide sequence: TGTGCCAGCGGCTCGGGACAGGGATCCCCGAGGTTCTTC. It specifies CASGSGQGSPRFF. V gene TRBV7-2 combines with J gene TRBJ2-1, with 9 bases that match TRBD1. Germline V CDR1 and CDR2: SGHTA, FQGNSA. V was pared by 8 bases and J by 15 bases, with 14 bases of the junction left unmatched. This CDR3 comprises 13 residues.

This clonotype was seen once. A much larger clone sits a single nucleotide away, making a read error possible. The rearrangement joins TRBV6-2 or TRBV6-3 to TRBJ2-5; D possibly corresponds to TRBD2 (7 bases). The CDR3 sequence is 15 residues long. In germline, CDR1 is MNHEY, CDR2 SVGEGT. Trimming removed 7 bases at V and 5 bases at J, with 20 bases between. CDR3 nucleotides: TGTGCCAGCACCAAGGGGTGGGGGGGCCTTGAGACCCAGTACTTC. Translating it yields CASTKGWGGLETQYF.

In this sample, this clonotype turned up many times. The chain carries TRBV28 and TRBJ2-3; TRBD1 is a possible D gene (6 bases). V was trimmed by 6 bases and J by 2 bases, leaving 12 bases between them. The germline V gene encodes CDR1 MDHEN and CDR2 SYDVKM. The CDR3 runs 14 residues. The CDR3 DNA reads as TGTGCCAGCAGGATTACAGGGATCACAGATACGCAGTATTTT. Its translation is CASRITGITDTQYF.

The chain carries TRBV12-3 or TRBV12-4 and TRBJ2-1; TRBD1 is a possible D gene (6 bases). This CDR3 has 15 amino acids. Trimming shortened V by 1 base and J by 6 bases, and 13 bases separated the two germline ends. CDR3 sequence (DNA): TGTGCCAGCAGTTTAGTGGGGGCTAATGGCAATGAGCAGTTCTTC. Its translation: CASSLVGANGNEQFF.

At least ten counts were recorded for this clonotype. This chain joins TRBV7-2 and TRBJ2-3; no firm D call. The germline V gene has CDR1 SGHTA and CDR2 FQGNSA. V lost 3 bases, J lost 3 bases, and 10 bases lay in between. The CDR3 runs to 14 residues. The DNA for the CDR3 is TGTGCCAGCAGCTTCCGGGCTGCAACAGATACGCAGTATTTT. Translation: CASSFRAATDTQYF. Full variable domain (remainder filled in from reference TRBV7-2 and TRBJ2-3): GAGVSQSPSNKVTEKGKDVELRCDPISGHTALYWYRQSLGQGLEFLIYFQGNSAPDKSGLPSDRFSAERTGGSVSTLTIQRTQQEDSAVYLCASSFRAATDTQYFGPGTRLTVL.

The sample holds many counts of this clonotype. This chain joins TRBV6-1 and TRBJ2-7, with TRBD1 as a possible D gene (6 bases). The CDR3 is 16 residues long. The germline V gene has CDR1 MNHNS and CDR2 SASEGT. Trimming took 7 bases from V and 2 from J, leaving 21 bases between them. The CDR3 DNA sequence: TGTGCCAGCATCAAAGAGGCCAGGGGCCCTACCTACGAGCAGTACTTC. Amino acids: CASIKEARGPTYEQYF.

The chain joins TRBV12-3 or TRBV12-4 to TRBJ2-1; D possibly corresponds to TRBD2 (6 bases). The CDR3 loop spans 17 amino acids. Between the trimmed V and J ends, which lost 3 bases and 0 bases, there was a span of 15 bases. The CDR3 DNA is TGTGCCAGCAGTTTTTCTTGGCTAGCGAGCTCCTACAATGAGCAGTTCTTC. Translation: CASSFSWLASSYNEQFF.

This clonotype was observed a handful of times. The J gene is TRBJ1-6, the V gene TRBV20-1; D uncertain. V shed 3 bases and J shed 0 bases, with 9 bases lying between them. The V gene's germline CDR1 is DFQATT and CDR2 SNEGSKA (reference sequence). This CDR3 comprises 15 residues. The CDR3 protein is CSASFRSSYNSPLHF. The CDR3 DNA is TGCAGTGCTAGTTTCCGGAGCTCCTATAATTCACCCCTCCACTTT.

This clonotype was detected many times. The chain links TRBV20-1 to TRBJ1-1, with 9 bases matching TRBD1. Per germline, CDR1 DFQATT and CDR2 SNEGSKA (reference sequence). With 3 bases clipped from V and 4 bases from J, the junction kept 3 bases outside the gene matches. The CDR3 sequence is 13 residues long. The DNA of the CDR3 is TGCAGTGCTAGTGACAGGGGGATCACTGAAGCTTTCTTT. It codes for CSASDRGITEAFF.

This clonotype was observed a single time. V usage is TRBV5-1 and J usage is TRBJ1-2; 7 positions match TRBD1. Germline V gene sequence: CDR1 SGHRS, CDR2 YFSETQ. CDR3 length: 16 amino acids. V lost 0 bases, J lost 3 bases, and 8 bases stayed unmatched. This CDR3 is CASSLGDQTGDYGYTF. The DNA for the CDR3 is TGCGCCAGCAGCTTGGGTGATCAAACAGGGGACTATGGCTACACCTTC.

This clonotype was seen a handful of times. The chain combines TRBV29-1 with TRBJ1-1; the D gene is possibly TRBD1 (6 bases). CDR1 SQVTM and CDR2 ANQGSEA come from the germline V gene. V was clipped by 2 bases and J by 1 base, with 11 bases between them. This CDR3 comprises 14 residues. DNA of the CDR3: TGCAGCGTTGAAAAGGGGACACAGAACACTGAAGCTTTCTTT. This sequence encodes CSVEKGTQNTEAFF.

This clonotype came up a few times. A much larger clone is a single base away; this may be a read error. J is TRBJ2-6 and V is TRBV4-3; D is possibly TRBD1 (5 bases). This CDR3 comprises 13 residues. Germline V gene sequence: CDR1 LGHNA, CDR2 YSLEER. CDR3 protein: CASRGAGANVRTF. Here the CDR3 DNA reads TGCGCCAGCAGAGGGGCTGGGGCCAACGTCCGGACTTTC.

This chain joins TRBV28 and TRBJ1-2, with D uncertain. V was shortened by 2 bases and J by 3 bases, with 7 bases between the two germline ends. Germline V gives CDR1 MDHEN, CDR2 SYDVKM. This CDR3 region has 13 residues. The CDR3 spells CASSLPQDYGYTF. The CDR3, as DNA: TGTGCCAGCAGTTTACCCCAGGACTATGGCTACACCTTC.